This T cell receptor (beta chain) was documented in a study of shared clonotypes between healthy human individuals. As for the study in general: With ages of 18 to 49, the donors were two women and a few men.

Clones were sequenced by immunoSEQ multiplex PCR, and TCRdb holds only the in-frame ones, with some missing. The sample holds some 2,000,000 clones, 95% seen once. On this clone itself: Its antigen is still unknown.

Germline V CDR1 and CDR2: SQVTM, ANQGSEA. V shed 7 bases and J shed 7 bases, with 11 bases lying between them. The CDR3 runs to 11 residues. Points from the study as a whole: Sorted-subset sequencing, rarefaction showed, was incomplete despite large depth. Some clonotypes were shared by all four sorted-subset donors, while others were not shared. The non-shared ones had lower generation probabilities than the shared ones.

The CD4+ fraction was divided into a CD45RA+ naive subset and a CD45RA-negative memory subset. The sequenced sample was naive CD4+ T cells sorted from blood. Subset reported: CD45RA+ positively selected. V is TRBV29-1 and J is TRBJ2-1; D gene ambiguous. The receptor's source is a man aged 18 to 29 in good health. The CDR3 sequence is CSAEPDNEQFF. The CDR3 bases are TGCAGCGCCGAACCCGATAATGAGCAGTTCTTC.